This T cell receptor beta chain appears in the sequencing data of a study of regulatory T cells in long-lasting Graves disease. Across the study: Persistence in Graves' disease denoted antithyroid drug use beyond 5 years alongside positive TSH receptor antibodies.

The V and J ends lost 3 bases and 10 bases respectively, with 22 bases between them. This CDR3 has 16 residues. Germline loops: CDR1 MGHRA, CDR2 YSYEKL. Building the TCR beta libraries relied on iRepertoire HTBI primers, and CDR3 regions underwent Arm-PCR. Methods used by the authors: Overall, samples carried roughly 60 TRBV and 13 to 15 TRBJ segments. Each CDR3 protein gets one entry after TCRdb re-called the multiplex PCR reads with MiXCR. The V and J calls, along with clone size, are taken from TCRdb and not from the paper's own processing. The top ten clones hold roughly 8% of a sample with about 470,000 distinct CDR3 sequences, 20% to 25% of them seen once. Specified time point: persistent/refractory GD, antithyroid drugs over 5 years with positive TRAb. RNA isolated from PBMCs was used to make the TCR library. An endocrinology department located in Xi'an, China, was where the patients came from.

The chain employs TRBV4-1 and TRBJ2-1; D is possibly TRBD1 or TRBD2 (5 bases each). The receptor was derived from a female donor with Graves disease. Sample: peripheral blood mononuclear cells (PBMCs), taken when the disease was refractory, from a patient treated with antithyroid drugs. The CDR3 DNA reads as TGCGCCAGCAGCCAGCTAACTCGGGACGCCAAGGGGGAGCAGTTCTTC. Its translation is CASSQLTRDAKGEQFF.